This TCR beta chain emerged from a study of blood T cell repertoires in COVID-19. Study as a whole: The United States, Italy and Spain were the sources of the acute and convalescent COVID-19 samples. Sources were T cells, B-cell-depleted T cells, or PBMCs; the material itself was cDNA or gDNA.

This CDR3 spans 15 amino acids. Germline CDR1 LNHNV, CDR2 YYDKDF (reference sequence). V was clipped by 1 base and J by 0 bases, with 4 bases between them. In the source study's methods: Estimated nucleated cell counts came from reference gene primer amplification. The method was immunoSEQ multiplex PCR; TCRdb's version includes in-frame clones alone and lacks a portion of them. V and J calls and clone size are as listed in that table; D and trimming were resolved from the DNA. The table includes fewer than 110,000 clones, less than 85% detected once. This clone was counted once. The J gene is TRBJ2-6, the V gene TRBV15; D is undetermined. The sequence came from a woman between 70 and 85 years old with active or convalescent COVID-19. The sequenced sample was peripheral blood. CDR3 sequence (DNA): TGTGCCACCAGCAGAGTACTCTCTGGGGCCAACGTCCTGACTTTC. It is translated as CATSRVLSGANVLTF.